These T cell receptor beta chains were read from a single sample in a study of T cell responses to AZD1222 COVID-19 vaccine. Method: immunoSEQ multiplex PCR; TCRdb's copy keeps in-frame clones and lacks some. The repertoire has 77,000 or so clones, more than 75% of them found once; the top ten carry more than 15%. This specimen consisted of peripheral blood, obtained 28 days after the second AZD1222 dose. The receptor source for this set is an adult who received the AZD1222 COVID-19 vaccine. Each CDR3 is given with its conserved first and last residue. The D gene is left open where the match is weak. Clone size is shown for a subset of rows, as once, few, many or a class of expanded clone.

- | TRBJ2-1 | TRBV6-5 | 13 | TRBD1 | CASTRGPRDEQFF | TGTGCCAGCACGAGGGGGCCGAGGGATGAGCAGTTCTTC
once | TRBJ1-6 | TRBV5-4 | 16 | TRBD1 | CASSLSGQGIYSPLHF | TGTGCCAGCAGCTTGTCCGGACAGGGGATTTATTCACCCCTCCACTTT
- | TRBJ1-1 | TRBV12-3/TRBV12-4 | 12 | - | CASSLGRGKAFF | TGTGCCAGCAGTTTGGGGAGGGGGAAGGCTTTCTTT
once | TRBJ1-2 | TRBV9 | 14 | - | CASSVDPGRYGYTF | TGTGCCAGCAGCGTAGATCCAGGGAGGTATGGCTACACCTTC
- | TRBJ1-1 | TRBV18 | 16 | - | CASSPSLEGVNTEAFF | TGTGCCAGCTCACCCTCGCTGGAAGGGGTCAACACTGAAGCTTTCTTT
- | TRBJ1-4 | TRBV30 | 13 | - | CAWSVVVNEKLFF | TGTGCCTGGAGTGTGGTGGTGAATGAAAAACTGTTTTTT
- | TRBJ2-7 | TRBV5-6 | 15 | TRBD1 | CASSLGQGTSYEQYF | TGTGCCAGCAGCTTGGGACAGGGGACCTCCTACGAGCAGTACTTC
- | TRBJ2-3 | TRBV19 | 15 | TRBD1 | CASSVRDRPGDTQYF | TGTGCCAGTAGCGTCCGGGACAGGCCTGGAGATACGCAGTATTTT
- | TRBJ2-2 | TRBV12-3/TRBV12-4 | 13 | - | CASFRTGSGELFF | TGTGCCAGTTTCCGAACGGGCAGCGGGGAGCTGTTTTTT
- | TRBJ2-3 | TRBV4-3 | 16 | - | CASSQVFGGGTDTQYF | TGCGCCAGCAGCCAAGTTTTCGGCGGGGGCACAGATACGCAGTATTTT
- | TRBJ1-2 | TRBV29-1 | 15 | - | CSVDESGEGDYGYTF | TGCAGCGTTGACGAGTCGGGAGAAGGGGACTATGGCTACACCTTC
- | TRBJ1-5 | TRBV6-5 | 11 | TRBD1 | CASARDRLQHF | TGTGCCAGCGCCCGGGACAGGTTGCAGCATTTT
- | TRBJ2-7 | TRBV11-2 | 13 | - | CASSFRGLHEQYF | TGTGCCAGCAGCTTTCGGGGGCTCCACGAGCAGTACTTC
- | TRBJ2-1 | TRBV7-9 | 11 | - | CASSYLDEQFF | TGTGCCAGCTCCTATTTGGATGAGCAGTTCTTC
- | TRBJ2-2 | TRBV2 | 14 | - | CASNRDTNTGELFF | TGTGCCAGCAACCGGGACACCAACACCGGGGAGCTGTTTTTT
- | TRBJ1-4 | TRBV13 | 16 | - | CASSSSAGILNEKLFF | TGTGCCAGCAGCTCCTCGGCAGGGATCCTTAATGAAAAACTGTTTTTT
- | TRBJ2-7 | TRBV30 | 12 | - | CAWMGVGHEQYF | TGTGCCTGGATGGGAGTAGGGCACGAGCAGTACTTC
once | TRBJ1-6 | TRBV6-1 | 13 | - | CASSEGPHSPLHF | TGTGCCAGCAGTGAAGGGCCCCATTCACCCCTCCACTTT
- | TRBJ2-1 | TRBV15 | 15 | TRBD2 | CATSRDRGLAYEQFF | TGTGCCACCAGCAGAGATCGGGGACTAGCTTACGAGCAGTTCTTC
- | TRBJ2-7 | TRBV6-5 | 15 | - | CASSPYRGRVYEQYF | TGTGCCAGCAGTCCCTATCGGGGAAGGGTCTACGAGCAGTACTTC
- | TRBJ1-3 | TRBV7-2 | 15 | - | CASSLFGDVGNTIYF | TGTGCCAGCAGCTTATTTGGAGATGTAGGAAACACCATATATTTT
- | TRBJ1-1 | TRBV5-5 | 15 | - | CASSFNPSRNTEAFF | TGTGCCAGCAGCTTTAATCCCAGTAGGAACACTGAAGCTTTCTTT
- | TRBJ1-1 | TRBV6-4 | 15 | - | CASSDSAGANTEAFF | TGTGCCAGCAGTGACTCGGCAGGGGCTAACACTGAAGCTTTCTTT
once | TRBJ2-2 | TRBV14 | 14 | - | CASSQVTNTGELFF | TGTGCCAGCAGCCAAGTTACCAACACCGGGGAGCTGTTTTTT
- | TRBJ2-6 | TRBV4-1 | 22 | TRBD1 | CASSQGNQVMGQVGGGANVLTF | TGCGCCAGCAGCCAAGGGAACCAAGTCATGGGACAGGTTGGTGGCGGGGCCAACGTCCTGACTTTC
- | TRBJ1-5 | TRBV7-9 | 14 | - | CASSHGGGNQPQHF | TGTGCCAGCAGCCATGGAGGGGGCAATCAGCCCCAGCATTTT
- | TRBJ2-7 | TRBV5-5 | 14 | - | CASSLDVSPYEQYF | TGTGCCAGCAGCTTGGATGTCAGCCCCTACGAGCAGTACTTC
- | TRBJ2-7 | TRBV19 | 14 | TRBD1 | CASSARDRGYEQYF | TGTGCCAGTAGTGCCCGGGACAGGGGCTACGAGCAGTACTTC
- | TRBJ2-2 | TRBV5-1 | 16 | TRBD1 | CASSDAGTGGFGELFF | TGCGCCAGCAGCGACGCCGGGACAGGGGGCTTCGGGGAGCTGTTTTTT
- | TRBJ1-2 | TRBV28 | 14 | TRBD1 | CASSFGTGVYGYTF | TGTGCCAGCAGTTTTGGGACAGGGGTTTATGGCTACACCTTC
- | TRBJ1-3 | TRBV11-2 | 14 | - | CASSLIQGRNTIYF | TGTGCCAGCAGCTTAATTCAGGGTCGAAACACCATATATTTT
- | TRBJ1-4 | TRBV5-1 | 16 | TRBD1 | CASSQDSGGVGEKLFF | TGCGCCAGCAGCCAAGACTCAGGGGGCGTTGGTGAAAAACTGTTTTTT
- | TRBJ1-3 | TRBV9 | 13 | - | CASSEGAANTIYF | TGTGCCAGCAGCGAAGGGGCCGCGAACACCATATATTTT
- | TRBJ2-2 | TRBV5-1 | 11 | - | CASTRTGELFF | TGCGCCAGCACTAGGACCGGGGAGCTGTTTTTT
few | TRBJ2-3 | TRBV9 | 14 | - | CASSPKGSPDTQYF | TGTGCCAGCAGCCCGAAGGGGAGCCCAGATACGCAGTATTTT
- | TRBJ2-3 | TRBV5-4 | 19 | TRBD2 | CASSRGGTSGRISTDTQYF | TGTGCCAGCAGCCGGGGCGGGACTAGCGGGAGGATCTCCACAGATACGCAGTATTTT
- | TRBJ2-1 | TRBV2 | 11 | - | CASSRGNEQFF | TGTGCCAGCAGCCGGGGTAATGAGCAGTTCTTC
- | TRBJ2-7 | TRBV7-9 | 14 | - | CASSLGASSYEQYF | TGTGCCAGCAGCCTGGGGGCCAGCTCCTACGAGCAGTACTTC
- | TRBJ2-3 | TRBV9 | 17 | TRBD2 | CASSVGPSGGATDTQYF | TGTGCCAGCAGCGTAGGCCCTAGCGGGGGGGCGACAGATACGCAGTATTTT
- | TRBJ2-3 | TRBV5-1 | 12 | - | CASSRSRDTQYF | TGCGCCAGCAGCCGGAGTCGAGATACGCAGTATTTT
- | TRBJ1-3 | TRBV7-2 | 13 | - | CASSLDLGNTIYF | TGTGCCAGCAGCTTAGACCTTGGAAACACCATATATTTT
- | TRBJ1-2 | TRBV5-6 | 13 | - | CASSSQGSYGYTF | TGTGCCAGCAGTTCGCAGGGGAGTTATGGCTACACCTTC
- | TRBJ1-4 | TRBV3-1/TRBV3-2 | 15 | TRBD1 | CASSRDPGQTEKLFF | TGTGCCAGCAGCCGCGATCCGGGACAGACTGAAAAACTGTTTTTT
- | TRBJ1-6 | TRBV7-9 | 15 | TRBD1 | CASSLVAGGLSPLHF | TGTGCCAGCAGCTTAGTGGCAGGGGGACTTTCACCCCTCCACTTT
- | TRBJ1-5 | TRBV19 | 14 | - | CASSRASVNQPQHF | TGTGCCAGTAGTAGGGCATCAGTTAATCAGCCCCAGCATTTT
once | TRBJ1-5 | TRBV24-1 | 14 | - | CATSEGDSNQPQHF | TGTGCCACCAGTGAGGGGGATAGCAATCAGCCCCAGCATTTT
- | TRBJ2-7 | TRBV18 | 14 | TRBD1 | CASSRQGVGDEQYF | TGTGCCAGCTCCAGGCAGGGGGTAGGAGACGAGCAGTACTTC
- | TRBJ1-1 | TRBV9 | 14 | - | CASSPLSRNTEAFF | TGTGCCAGCAGTCCACTAAGCCGGAACACTGAAGCTTTCTTT
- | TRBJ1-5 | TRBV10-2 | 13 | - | CASSADGDWPQHF | TGCGCCAGCAGTGCGGACGGGGATTGGCCCCAGCATTTT
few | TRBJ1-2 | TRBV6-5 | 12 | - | CASKTDNYGYTF | TGTGCCAGCAAGACAGACAACTATGGCTACACCTTC
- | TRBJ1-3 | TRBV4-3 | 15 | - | CASTLDGGSGNTIYF | TGCGCCAGCACTTTAGACGGAGGCTCTGGAAACACCATATATTTT
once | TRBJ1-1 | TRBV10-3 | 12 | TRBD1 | CATGQGGTEAFF | TGTGCCACCGGACAGGGTGGCACTGAAGCTTTCTTT
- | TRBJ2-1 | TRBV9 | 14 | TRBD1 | CASSERTGVNEQFF | TGTGCCAGCAGCGAGCGGACAGGGGTCAATGAGCAGTTCTTC
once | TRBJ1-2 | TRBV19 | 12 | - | CASSMPDPGYTF | TGTGCCAGTAGTATGCCAGACCCGGGCTACACCTTC
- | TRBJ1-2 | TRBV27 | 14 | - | CASSLRPGNYGYTF | TGTGCCAGCAGTTTACGTCCGGGGAACTATGGCTACACCTTC
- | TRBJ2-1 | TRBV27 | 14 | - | CASSLEPFYNEQFF | TGTGCCAGCAGTTTAGAGCCCTTTTACAATGAGCAGTTCTTC
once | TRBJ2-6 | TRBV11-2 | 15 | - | CASSLKVSGANVLTF | TGTGCCAGCAGCCTAAAGGTTTCTGGGGCCAACGTCCTGACTTTC
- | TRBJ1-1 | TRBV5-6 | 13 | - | CASSRQLNTEAFF | TGTGCCAGCAGCCGACAGTTAAACACTGAAGCTTTCTTT